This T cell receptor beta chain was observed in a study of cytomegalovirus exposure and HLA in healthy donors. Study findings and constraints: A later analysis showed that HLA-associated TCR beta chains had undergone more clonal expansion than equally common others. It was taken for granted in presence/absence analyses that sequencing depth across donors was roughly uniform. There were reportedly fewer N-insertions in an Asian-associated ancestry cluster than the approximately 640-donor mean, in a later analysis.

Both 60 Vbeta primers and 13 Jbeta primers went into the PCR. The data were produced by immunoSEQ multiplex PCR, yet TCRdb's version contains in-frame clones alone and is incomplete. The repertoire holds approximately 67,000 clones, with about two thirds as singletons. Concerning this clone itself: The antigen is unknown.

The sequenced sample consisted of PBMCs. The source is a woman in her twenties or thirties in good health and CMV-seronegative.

The CDR3 nucleotides are TGTGCCAGCAGGCCTGGACAGGGGAGGGACACTGAAGCTTTCTTT. Protein: CASRPGQGRDTEAFF. The V and J genes are TRBV6-1 and TRBJ1-1; TRBD1 matches at 9 bases. CDR1 and CDR2 from the germline V gene are MNHNS and SASEGT. This CDR3 region has 15 residues. The J segment lost 3 bases and the V segment lost 6 bases, leaving 8 bases of the junction unmatched.